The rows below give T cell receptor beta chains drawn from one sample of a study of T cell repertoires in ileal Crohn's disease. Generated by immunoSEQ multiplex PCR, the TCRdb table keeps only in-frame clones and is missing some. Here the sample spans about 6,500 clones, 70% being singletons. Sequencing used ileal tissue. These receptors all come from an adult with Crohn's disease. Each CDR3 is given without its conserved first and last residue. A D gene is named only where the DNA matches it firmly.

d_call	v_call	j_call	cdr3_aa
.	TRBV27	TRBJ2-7	ASSRGTASYEQY
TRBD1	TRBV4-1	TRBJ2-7	ASSQGPRQGYEQY
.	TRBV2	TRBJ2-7	ASSEQGSPLYEQY
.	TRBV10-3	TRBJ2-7	AISELGVAYEQY
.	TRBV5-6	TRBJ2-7	ASSWRTETYEQY
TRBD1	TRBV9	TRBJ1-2	ASSVGQGASYGYT
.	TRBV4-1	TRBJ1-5	ASSQDPRGNQPQH
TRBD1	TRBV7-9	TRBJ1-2	ASSHTGGAAYT
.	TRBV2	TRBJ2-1	ASSRTGESSYNEQF
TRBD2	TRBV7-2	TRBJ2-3	ASSGLAGGITDTQY
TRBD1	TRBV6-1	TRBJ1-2	ASSVGLDRLGYGYT
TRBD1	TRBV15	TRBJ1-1	ATSPGTGEISVAF
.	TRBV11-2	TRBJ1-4	ASSLAAGPSEKLF
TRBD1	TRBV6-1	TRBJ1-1	ASRDWDRFLPEAF
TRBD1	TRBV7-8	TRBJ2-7	ASSFDRVHEQY
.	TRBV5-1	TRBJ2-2	ASSNQGGTGELF
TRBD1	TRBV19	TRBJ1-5	ASSTDRGFNQPQH
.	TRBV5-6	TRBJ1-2	ASSPENNYGYT
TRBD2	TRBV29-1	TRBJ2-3	SVASGPTDTQY
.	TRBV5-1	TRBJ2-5	ASSLVAGPETQY
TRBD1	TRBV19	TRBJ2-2	ASIGQGGTGELF
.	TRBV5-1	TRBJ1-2	ASSSQGDYGYT
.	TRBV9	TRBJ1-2	ASSVGQDNYGYT
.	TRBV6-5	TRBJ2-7	ASIGRSYEQY
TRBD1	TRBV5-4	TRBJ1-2	ASSLEAGGHGYT
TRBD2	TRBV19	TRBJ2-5	ASSITGGGETQY
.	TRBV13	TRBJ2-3	ASSSRDTDTQY
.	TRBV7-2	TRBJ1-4	ASSLENRENEKLF
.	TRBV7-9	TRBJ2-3	ASSLLGDTQY
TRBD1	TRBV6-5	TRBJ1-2	ASSYSTGIPLGYT
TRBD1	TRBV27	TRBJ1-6	ASSPPAILRGDNSPLH
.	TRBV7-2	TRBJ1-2	ASSFGPGGDGYT
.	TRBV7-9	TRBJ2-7	ASSLSGGGPGEQY
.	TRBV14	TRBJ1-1	ASSQTRQSEAF
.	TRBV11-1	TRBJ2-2	ASSLGGGPTGELF
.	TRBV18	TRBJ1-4	ASSPSSAGDIMSKLF
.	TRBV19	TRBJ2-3	ASSMDRSSTDTQY
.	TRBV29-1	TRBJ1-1	SVDSWDAEAF
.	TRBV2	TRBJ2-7	ASESVGGDEQY
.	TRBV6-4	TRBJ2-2	ASSDAGSDTGELF